The rows below give T cell receptor beta chains drawn from one sample of a study of human T cells and chemical hapten exposure. TCRdb passed the RACE reads through MiXCR, listing each CDR3 protein once. The sample yields about 46,000 distinct CDR3 sequences, around 4.1% seen once. Sequencing was done on a sample of whole blood. These receptors all come from a female donor in good health. Some clones in this sample may be carry-over from other donors' samples. Each CDR3 is given with its conserved first and last residue.

J gene	V gene	CDR3 protein
TRBJ1-6	TRBV9	CASSLGGFSTDSPLHF
TRBJ2-7	TRBV7-2	CASSLVTSGVEQYF
TRBJ2-3	TRBV11-2	CASSLVVMAASTDTQYF
TRBJ2-3	TRBV5-1	CASSYGTGARTDTQYF
TRBJ1-2	TRBV6-6	CASSTRVGYTF
TRBJ1-3	TRBV7-3	CASSLTSTTGNTIYF
TRBJ2-3	TRBV24-1	CATSDLVGTDTQYF
TRBJ2-6	TRBV25-1	CASSYSGANVLTF
TRBJ1-6	TRBV7-6	CASSLGDRLPLHF
TRBJ1-2	TRBV5-1	CASTLLPGRKNYGYTF
TRBJ1-1	TRBV9	CASSVAEVGMNTEAFF
TRBJ2-7	TRBV20-1	CSAFQAGFYEQYF
TRBJ1-5	TRBV25-1	CASSESSAYSNQPQHF
TRBJ1-1	TRBV25-1	CASSERWKGGPNTEAFF
TRBJ1-3	TRBV5-4	CASSLEIGGGNTIYF
TRBJ1-1	TRBV2	CASRDSQRTEAFF
TRBJ2-7	TRBV12-3/TRBV12-4	CASSFGPTYEQYF
TRBJ1-1	TRBV2	CASSPRVVLEAFF
TRBJ2-1	TRBV2	CASSQYTGTYNEQFF
TRBJ2-7	TRBV25-1	CASSAGTGGYEQYF
TRBJ2-5	TRBV18	CASSPSSGEETQYF
TRBJ1-1	TRBV25-1	CASSDSVTSNTEAFF
TRBJ2-3	TRBV12-3/TRBV12-4	CASSFPGLAGEDTQYF